Presented here are 24 T cell receptor beta chains from one specimen sequenced in a study of identical twins. TCRdb ran MiXCR on the 5' RACE reads and lists one entry per CDR3 protein. This sample yields approximately 550,000 distinct CDR3 sequences, of which 20% to 25% are seen a single time; 0.45% to 0.5% belongs to the top ten. These records were also assigned to another study, of yellow fever vaccine responses in identical twins.

The sample was CD4+ T cells sorted from blood. The receptor set was obtained from a woman between 18 and 29 years old in good health.

J is TRBJ1-4 and V is TRBV20-1; D unclear. The V gene's germline CDR1 is DFQATT and CDR2 SNEGSKA (reference sequence). Trimming cost V 2 bases and J 5 bases, with 9 bases left between them. This CDR3 region has 13 residues. Here the CDR3 reads CSARRAINEKLFF. The DNA for the CDR3 is TGCAGTGCTAGACGAGCTATAAATGAAAAACTGTTTTTT.

This clonotype was observed a few times. This sequence joins TRBV29-1 and TRBJ2-7; TRBD1 matches at 9 bases. CDR1 SQVTM and CDR2 ANQGSEA come from the germline V gene. There are 12 residues in the CDR3. V trimming: 8 bases; J trimming: 4 bases; junction bases outside the gene matches: 6. The DNA of the CDR3 is TGCAGCATCCGGACAGGGGTGTACGAGCAGTACTTC. Encoded protein: CSIRTGVYEQYF.

V and J are TRBV28 and TRBJ2-7; D may correspond to TRBD1 or TRBD2 (7 bases each). Germline V gives CDR1 MDHEN, CDR2 SYDVKM. The CDR3 is 15 residues long. Trimming removed 6 bases from V and 6 bases from J, with 21 bases in between. The CDR3 DNA sequence: TGTGCCAGCAGCCCTACAGGGAGGGACAGTAGCGAGCAGTACGTC. The encoded protein is CASSPTGRDSSEQYV.

The chain recombines TRBV12-3 or TRBV12-4 with TRBJ1-1, with TRBD1 as a possible D gene (6 bases). V lost 4 bases and J lost 5, with 14 bases in between. The CDR3 consists of 14 residues. In nucleotides, the CDR3 is TGTGCCAGCAGTTACAGGGAGAGGAGAACTGAAGCTTTCTTT. The encoded protein is CASSYRERRTEAFF.

The chain carries TRBV12-3 or TRBV12-4 and TRBJ1-6, with D hard to call. This CDR3 is built from 14 residues. V dropped 5 bases and J dropped 0 bases, with 5 bases sitting between them. The CDR3 sequence: CASSPTSYNSPLHF. The CDR3, as DNA: TGTGCCAGCAGTCCAACCTCCTATAATTCACCCCTCCACTTT.

This clonotype appeared a few times. The chain couples TRBV10-2 to TRBJ2-1; D unresolved. V lost 6 bases and J 7 bases, leaving 13 bases between the germline ends. The CDR3 is 13 amino acids. Per the germline V gene, CDR1 is WSHSY and CDR2 is SAAADI. CDR3 residues: CASRKISWNEQFF. The CDR3 coding sequence is TGCGCCAGCAGAAAGATCTCTTGGAATGAGCAGTTCTTC.

The chain uses TRBV11-3 and TRBJ2-7; possible D gene TRBD1, 6 bases. V gave up 5 bases and J gave up 3 bases, with 14 bases separating them. The CDR3 length is 14 residues. The germline V gene encodes CDR1 SGHNT and CDR2 YENEEA. CDR3 nucleotides: TGTGCCAGCAGCGAAAGGGACAATCGCTACGAGCAGTACTTC. Protein sequence: CASSERDNRYEQYF.

This clonotype was picked up many times. The J gene is TRBJ2-1, the V gene TRBV6-1; D remains unclear. Trimming shortened V by 8 bases and J by 1 base, and 9 bases separated the two germline ends. The CDR3 has 13 residues. The germline V gene has CDR1 MNHNS and CDR2 SASEGT. DNA of the CDR3: TGTGCCAGCCGCCGTTGGTCCTACAATGAGCAGTTCTTC. Protein sequence: CASRRWSYNEQFF.

This chain connects TRBV4-1 to TRBJ2-1, with 12 bases that match TRBD2. Trimming took 5 bases from V and 7 from J; bases not matched to a gene: 9. This CDR3 comprises 16 residues. Germline V CDR1 and CDR2: MGHRA, YSYEKL. The CDR3 DNA reads as TGCGCCAGCAGCTTAGGGGCTAGCGGGGGGGGAAATGAGCAGTTCTTC. As protein: CASSLGASGGGNEQFF.

The genes are TRBV12-3 or TRBV12-4 and TRBJ1-2; D gene unclear. Trimming took off 6 bases at V and 2 bases at J, with 13 bases between the two ends. The CDR3 has 14 residues. The CDR3 loop reads CASSPGHTNYGYTF. In DNA form, the CDR3 reads TGTGCCAGCAGCCCCGGTCACACGAACTATGGCTACACCTTC.

In regard to this clonotype: Given the absence of the conserved phenylalanine or tryptophan at the CDR3 end, a read error is likely. It is unclear where the CDR3 begins or ends on the DNA, so no DNA is shown, and the CDR3 is as TCRdb lists it. The J gene is TRBJ2-5, the V gene TRBV1; TRBD2, the table's D call, was not compared with the DNA. TRBV1 is termed a pseudogene. The CDR3 totals 12 residues, both ends included. CDR3 in amino acids: CTSSQEPSGNGL.

In its sample, this clonotype was seen a few times. The chain recombines TRBV21-1 with TRBJ1-1; the table's D gene call, TRBD1, was not cross checked with the DNA. TRBV21-1 is flagged as a pseudogene. The CDR3 totals 15 residues. CDR3 loop: CASNIRDRENTEAFF. In DNA form, the CDR3 reads TGTGCCAGCAATATAAGGGACAGGGAAAACACTGAAGCTTTCTTT.

This clonotype was seen only a few times. This chain joins TRBV10-3 and TRBJ2-3, with TRBD2 as a possible D gene (7 bases). V shed 6 bases and J shed 1 base, with 17 bases lying between them. Germline V gene lookup returns CDR1 ENHRY and CDR2 SYGVKD. The CDR3 runs 16 residues. CDR3 region: CAIRSGGGGGTDTQYF. The CDR3 DNA reads TGTGCCATCAGATCCGGCGGAGGGGGGGGCACAGATACGCAGTATTTT.

This clonotype has just a few counts. The chain links TRBV10-3 to TRBJ2-2; the D is unclear. The germline V gene encodes CDR1 ENHRY and CDR2 SYGVKD. With 5 bases removed from V and 3 bases from J, the gap between germline ends came to 10 bases. The CDR3 loop spans 14 amino acids. The CDR3 here is CAISKIQYTGELFF. The CDR3 region has the DNA TGTGCCATCAGTAAGATACAGTACACCGGGGAGCTGTTTTTT.

In its sample, this clonotype was seen many times. This chain uses TRBV10-3 with TRBJ1-5; D gene uncertain. CDR1 and CDR2 (germline): ENHRY, SYGVKD. This CDR3 has 15 residues. V lost 2 bases, J lost 0 bases, and 8 bases lay in between. The CDR3 loop reads CAISEDGVSNQPQHF. CDR3 in DNA: TGTGCCATCAGTGAGGATGGTGTTAGCAATCAGCCCCAGCATTTT.

The chain couples TRBV11-2 to TRBJ2-5; D tentatively fits TRBD1 or TRBD2 (5 bases each). The CDR3 sequence is 15 residues long. V was pared by 5 bases and J by 4 bases, with 17 bases between. Germline V lookup: CDR1 SGHAT, CDR2 FQNNGV. The CDR3 loop is CASSPQVGVGETQYF. CDR3 nucleotide sequence: TGTGCCAGCAGCCCACAGGTGGGGGTAGGAGAGACCCAGTACTTC. Complete variable domain (other parts from reference TRBV11-2 and TRBJ2-5): EAGVAQSPRYKIIEKRQSVAFWCNPISGHATLYWYQQILGQGPKLLIQFQNNGVVDDSQLPKDRFSAERLKGVDSTLKIQPAKLEDSAVYLCASSPQVGVGETQYFGPGTRLLVL.

The rearrangement uses TRBV10-3 and TRBJ2-1; 12 positions agree with TRBD2. The germline V gene has CDR1 ENHRY and CDR2 SYGVKD. The V and J ends lost 6 bases and 12 bases, in that order; junction bases with no gene match: 12. CDR3 size: 15 residues. The chain's CDR3 is CAISQTSGGVIGQFF. DNA for the CDR3: TGTGCCATCAGCCAGACTAGCGGGGGAGTAATAGGGCAGTTCTTC.

This clonotype has a handful of counts. The chain uses TRBV10-3 and TRBJ2-7; the D gene is possibly TRBD2 (6 bases). The CDR3 covers 13 residues. Looked up from germline, CDR1 is ENHRY and CDR2 is SYGVKD. Trimming removed 10 bases at V and 2 bases at J, with 15 bases between. In nucleotides, the CDR3 is TGTGCCACGGGTCTGGCGGGACCCTACGAGCAGTACTTC. The encoded protein is CATGLAGPYEQYF.

This clonotype was found a few times. The V call is TRBV11-2, the J call TRBJ1-1; D perhaps matches TRBD1 (5 bases). V lost 3 bases and J lost 1, with 21 bases in between. The CDR3 extends over 18 amino acids. The germline gives CDR1 SGHAT, CDR2 FQNNGV. The CDR3 loop is CASSFNLRIQDSNTEAFF. CDR3 nucleotide sequence: TGTGCCAGCAGCTTCAATCTCAGGATACAGGACTCGAACACTGAAGCTTTCTTT.

The DNA of the CDR3 is TGTGCCAGCAGTGACCCCGGGACAGGGAAAGAGACCCAGTACTTC. Its protein is CASSDPGTGKETQYF. V and J are TRBV25-1 and TRBJ2-5; TRBD1 matches 9 bases. This CDR3 is built from 15 residues. Germline trimming cut 3 bases from V and 3 bases from J; bases unmatched to any gene: 5. CDR1 and CDR2 from the germline V gene are MGHDK and SYGVNS.

This clonotype was observed a handful of times. The gene calls are TRBV20-1 and TRBJ2-3, with TRBD2 matching over 9 bases. Germline trimming cut 3 bases from V and 4 bases from J; bases unmatched to any gene: 11. CDR1 is DFQATT and CDR2 is SNEGSKA in the germline V gene (reference sequence). The CDR3 spans 16 residues. The CDR3 region has the DNA TGCAGTGCTAGCCCCCTAAGCGGGGGGCCCCCAGATACGCAGTATTTT. Its translation: CSASPLSGGPPDTQYF.

The rearrangement joins TRBV12-3 or TRBV12-4 to TRBJ1-6, with D unresolved. The CDR3 runs 14 residues. V dropped 1 base and J dropped 6 bases, with 7 bases sitting between them. CDR3 nucleotides: TGTGCCAGCAGTTTAGGGCACGCTAATTCACCCCTCCACTTT. It is translated as CASSLGHANSPLHF.

In this sample, this clonotype turned up a few times. This rearrangement joins TRBV7-2 to TRBJ2-1; maybe TRBD2 (7 bases). V lost 5 bases and J lost 5, with 19 bases in between. CDR3 length: 16 amino acids. CDR1 and CDR2 (germline): SGHTA, FQGNSA. The CDR3: CASSQFWGGLDNEQFF. The CDR3 region has the DNA TGTGCCAGCAGCCAGTTTTGGGGGGGCCTGGACAATGAGCAGTTCTTC.

This clonotype was counted ten times or more. The chain carries TRBV7-8 and TRBJ1-1; the D gene is possibly TRBD1 (6 bases). CDR1 is SGHVS and CDR2 is FQNEAQ in the germline V gene. This CDR3 has 15 residues. Trimming cost V 5 bases and J 6 bases, with 19 bases left between them. Here the CDR3 reads CASSITPNRDAEAFF. CDR3 DNA: TGTGCCAGCAGCATTACACCTAACAGGGATGCTGAAGCTTTCTTT.